One sample yielded the 21 T cell receptor beta chains listed below, sequenced in a study of PD-1 blockade in classical Hodgkin lymphoma. Relapse was seen in all patients after autologous stem cell transplantation, and brentuximab vedotin exposure was variable. It was by magnetic negative selection that CD4+ T cells were purified from thawed PBMCs. Sequenced by immunoSEQ multiplex PCR; TCRdb stores in-frame clones only, minus some. The sample has approximately 7,100 clones, roughly 89% seen once. The specimen was CD4+ T cells from blood, collected at baseline. Every receptor here comes from a human donor with classical Hodgkin lymphoma.

This chain connects TRBV18 to TRBJ2-5, with 9 bases lining up with TRBD2. Germline V CDR1 and CDR2: KGHSH, LQKENI. The CDR3 is 15 amino acids. V was pared by 8 bases and J by 2 bases, with 9 bases of the junction left unmatched. CDR3 sequence (DNA): TGTGCCAGCACAACTCTAGCGGGACTACAAGAGACCCAGTACTTC. This translates into CASTTLAGLQETQYF.

V gene TRBV5-1 combines with J gene TRBJ2-5, with TRBD2 identical over 14 bases. From germline, CDR1 is SGHRS and CDR2 YFSETQ. The junction had 9 bases not matched to a gene; V was cut back by 6 bases and J by 5 bases. This CDR3 is built from 16 residues. The CDR3 DNA sequence: TGCGCCAGCATTGGAGGACTAGCGGGAGGTGGGGAGACCCAGTACTTC. Translated: CASIGGLAGGGETQYF.

The chain combines TRBV5-6 with TRBJ2-3; 7 bases are a match to TRBD1. Looked up from germline, CDR1 is SGHDT and CDR2 is YYEEEE. J was trimmed by 7 bases and V by 0 bases; bases with no gene match: 11. This CDR3 region has 16 residues. CDR3 sequence (DNA): TGTGCCAGCAGCTTGGCACTAGGACAGGCCGTAAATACGCAGTATTTT. It is translated as CASSLALGQAVNTQYF.

This clone was seen just once. The chain is built from TRBV25-1 and TRBJ2-3; D remains ambiguous. The ends were cut back, 3 bases at V and 5 bases at J, with 12 bases in the middle. The germline V gene has CDR1 MGHDK and CDR2 SYGVNS. The CDR3 totals 14 residues. The CDR3 nucleotides read TGTGCCAGCAGTGACCACGTGGGTAAAGATACGCAGTATTTT. It codes for CASSDHVGKDTQYF.

The rearrangement uses TRBV6-5 and TRBJ1-1; 10 bases map to TRBD1. CDR1 is MNHEY, CDR2 SVGAGI, per germline. V trimming: 1 base; J trimming: 2 bases; junction bases outside the gene matches: 1. CDR3 size: 15 residues. The DNA for the CDR3 is TGTGCCAGCAGTTACTGGGACAGGGGAAACACTGAAGCTTTCTTT. Translated, it gives CASSYWDRGNTEAFF.

The V gene is TRBV9, the J gene TRBJ2-1; perhaps TRBD1 as D (5 bases). The CDR3 spans 17 residues. The germline V gene encodes CDR1 SGDLS and CDR2 YYNGEE. Trimming removed 0 bases at V and 2 bases at J, with 15 bases between. The CDR3 protein is CASSVGVSSRAYNEQFF. The CDR3 DNA sequence: TGTGCCAGCAGCGTAGGCGTCAGCTCCAGGGCCTACAATGAGCAGTTCTTC.

The table lists this clone with a count of one. V is TRBV19 and J is TRBJ1-1; D not certain. CDR3 length: 14 amino acids. Germline V gene lookup returns CDR1 LNHDA and CDR2 SQIVND (reference sequence). The V end lost 1 base, the J end lost 5 bases, and 11 bases lay between the germline ends. The CDR3 coding sequence is TGTGCCAGTAGTATAGTATCTAGAGGGACTGAAGCTTTCTTT. Amino acid sequence: CASSIVSRGTEAFF.

The chain is built from TRBV28 and TRBJ2-5; D not certain. V gave up 4 bases and J gave up 4 bases, with 4 bases separating them. CDR3 size: 11 residues. Looked up from germline, CDR1 is MDHEN and CDR2 is SYDVKM. CDR3 sequence (DNA): TGTGCCAGCAGTTCGATAGAGACCCAGTACTTC. Encoded protein: CASSSIETQYF.

The rearrangement joins TRBV19 to TRBJ1-4; TRBD1 agrees at 9 bases. This CDR3 has 15 residues. Losses at the gene ends were 5 bases for V and 6 bases for J; bases not matched to a gene: 7. CDR1 is LNHDA and CDR2 is SQIVND in the germline V gene (reference sequence). Here the CDR3 DNA reads TGTGCCAGTAGTGCTCCGGGACAGGGATATGAAAAACTGTTTTTT. Residues: CASSAPGQGYEKLFF.

The chain uses TRBV28 and TRBJ2-1; 7 bases are a match to TRBD1. Per the germline V gene, CDR1 is MDHEN and CDR2 is SYDVKM. The V and J ends lost 2 bases and 12 bases, in that order; junction bases with no gene match: 1. This CDR3 has 11 residues. The CDR3 region is CASSLTGVQFF. The DNA for the CDR3 is TGTGCCAGCAGTTTAACAGGGGTGCAGTTCTTC.

This clone was observed a single time. This chain uses TRBV6-6 with TRBJ2-2; D is unresolved. V dropped 2 bases and J dropped 6 bases, with 7 bases sitting between them. The CDR3 is 13 amino acids. Germline loops: CDR1 MNHNY, CDR2 SVGAGI (reference sequence). In DNA, the CDR3 is TGTGCCAGCAGTTACCCCCCGTCCGGGGAGCTGTTTTTT. Amino acid sequence: CASSYPPSGELFF.

The chain employs TRBV6-6 and TRBJ1-4; 7 bases align to TRBD1. V lost 6 bases, J lost 7 bases, and 8 bases stayed unmatched. The germline gives CDR1 MNHNY, CDR2 SVGAGI (reference sequence). The CDR3 is 14 residues long. The CDR3 DNA reads TGTGCCAGCAGCTCACCAGGGGGGATTGAAAAACTGTTTTTT. Amino acid sequence: CASSSPGGIEKLFF.

V gene TRBV27 combines with J gene TRBJ2-2, with D maybe TRBD1 (5 bases). Per germline, CDR1 MNHEY and CDR2 SMNVEV (reference sequence). The CDR3 has 17 residues. Trimming pared 1 base from V and 1 base from J, leaving 13 bases between. Written as DNA, the CDR3 is TGTGCCAGCAGTTTATATTCCGTGGGGCTGAACACCGGGGAGCTGTTTTTT. Encoded protein: CASSLYSVGLNTGELFF.

The chain has TRBV28 and TRBJ1-2; D is uncertain. Trimming took off 4 bases at V and 5 bases at J, with 14 bases between the two ends. This CDR3 spans 14 amino acids. Per the germline V gene, CDR1 is MDHEN and CDR2 is SYDVKM. This CDR3 reads CASSSPPGVYGYTF. In nucleotides, the CDR3 is TGTGCCAGCAGTTCACCCCCCGGGGTGTATGGCTACACCTTC.

The table lists this clone with a count of one. The chain recombines TRBV7-2 with TRBJ2-2; 7 nucleotides match TRBD1. The CDR3 is 16 residues long. Trimming cost V 5 bases and J 4 bases; bases outside gene matches: 10. CDR1 SGHTA and CDR2 FQGNSA come from the germline V gene. In nucleotides, the CDR3 is TGTGCCAGCAGCCTAACCGGGACAGCGACCACCGGGGAGCTGTTTTTT. Translating gives CASSLTGTATTGELFF.

V usage is TRBV5-4 and J usage is TRBJ2-2, with 16 bases that match TRBD2. This CDR3 comprises 17 residues. The germline gives CDR1 SGHNT, CDR2 YYREEE (reference sequence). The J segment lost 6 bases and the V segment lost 5 bases, leaving 7 bases of the junction unmatched. The CDR3: CASSRGTSGGAPGELFF. CDR3 bases: TGTGCCAGCAGTCGAGGGACTAGCGGGGGGGCCCCCGGGGAGCTGTTTTTT.

The chain recombines TRBV5-5 with TRBJ2-4; D assignment may be TRBD1 or TRBD2 (5 bases each). The CDR3 is made up of 15 amino acids. Trimming cost V 4 bases and J 8 bases, with 19 bases left between them. The germline V gene has CDR1 SGHKS and CDR2 YYEKEE (reference sequence). The CDR3 DNA sequence: TGTGCCAGCAGCGTGGGACCGCTTCGGGGAGACATTCAGTACTTC. This sequence encodes CASSVGPLRGDIQYF.

V and J are TRBV6-5 and TRBJ2-7; 7 nucleotides align to TRBD1. The germline CDR1 and CDR2 sequences are MNHEY and SVGAGI. The CDR3 covers 14 residues. V trimming: 2 bases; J trimming: 3 bases; junction bases outside the gene matches: 4. In nucleotides, the CDR3 is TGTGCCAGCAGTTACGGACAGGATTTCTACGAGCAGTACTTC. Translated: CASSYGQDFYEQYF.

This clone was observed once. The chain links TRBV19 to TRBJ1-2; perhaps TRBD1 as D (5 bases). The CDR3 contains 12 residues. Germline V lookup: CDR1 LNHDA, CDR2 SQIVND (reference sequence). Trimming removed 4 bases at V and 5 bases at J, with 8 bases between. CDR3 amino acids: CASSNRKYGYTF. The CDR3 region has the DNA TGTGCCAGTAGTAACAGGAAATATGGCTACACCTTC.

This chain connects TRBV27 to TRBJ2-2; the D is unclear. The CDR3 length is 14 residues. Germline lookup yields CDR1 MNHEY and CDR2 SMNVEV (reference sequence). V lost 3 bases and J 2 bases, leaving 7 bases between the germline ends. CDR3 in DNA: TGTGCCAGCAGTTTGGCCAGCAACACCGGGGAGCTGTTTTTT. Amino acids: CASSLASNTGELFF.

This chain links TRBV5-6 with TRBJ1-2; no clear D. The CDR3 loop spans 12 amino acids. Germline CDR1 SGHDT, CDR2 YYEEEE. Trimming left V 3 bases short and J 4 bases short, with 7 bases between. CDR3: CASSWVGYGYTF. In DNA form, the CDR3 reads TGTGCCAGCAGCTGGGTGGGCTATGGCTACACCTTC.